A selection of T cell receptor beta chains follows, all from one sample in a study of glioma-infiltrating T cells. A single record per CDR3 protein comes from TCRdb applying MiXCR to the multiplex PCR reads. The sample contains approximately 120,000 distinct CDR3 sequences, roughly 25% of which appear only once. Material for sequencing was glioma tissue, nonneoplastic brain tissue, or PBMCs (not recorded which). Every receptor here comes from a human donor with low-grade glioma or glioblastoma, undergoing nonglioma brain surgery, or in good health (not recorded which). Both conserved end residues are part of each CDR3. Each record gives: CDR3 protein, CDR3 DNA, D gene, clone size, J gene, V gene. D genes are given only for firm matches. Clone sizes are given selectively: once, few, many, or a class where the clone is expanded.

CASSLSGHGLDTIYF,TGTGCCAGCAGTTTGAGCGGACATGGGCTAGACACCATATATTTT,NA,few,TRBJ1-3,TRBV12-3/TRBV12-4
CSVEEGTGGNEQFF,TGCAGCGTTGAAGAGGGGACAGGGGGCAATGAGCAGTTCTTC,TRBD1,NA,TRBJ2-1,TRBV29-1
CASSLGEKEQYF,TGTGCCAGCAGCCTTGGAGAAAAGGAGCAGTACTTC,NA,NA,TRBJ2-7,TRBV7-9
CSVEHMGQGGGEQYF,TGCAGCGTTGAACATATGGGACAGGGGGGTGGCGAGCAGTACTTC,TRBD1,many,TRBJ2-7,TRBV29-1
CASGDRQETQYF,TGTGCCAGCGGGGACAGGCAAGAGACCCAGTACTTC,TRBD1,many,TRBJ2-5,TRBV6-1
CASSRHGTQSYTF,TGTGCCAGCAGCCGACACGGGACCCAGAGCTACACCTTC,NA,NA,TRBJ1-2,TRBV3-1
CASSFGTNSYEQYF,TGTGCCAGCAGCTTTGGGACAAACTCGTACGAGCAGTACTTC,NA,few,TRBJ2-7,TRBV5-4
CAISGRGQGNEQFF,TGTGCCATCAGTGGGAGGGGTCAGGGCAATGAGCAGTTCTTC,NA,NA,TRBJ2-1,TRBV10-3
CASSIGGQEDQETQYF,TGTGCCAGTAGTATAGGAGGGCAGGAGGACCAAGAGACCCAGTACTTC,NA,few,TRBJ2-5,TRBV19
CSVKTGHEQYF,TGCAGCGTTAAAACAGGGCACGAGCAGTACTTC,NA,NA,TRBJ2-7,TRBV29-1
CASSFGSVPDTQYF,TGTGCCAGCAGCTTCGGGTCAGTGCCAGATACGCAGTATTTT,NA,many,TRBJ2-3,TRBV7-2
CASSSTRGSPIRDTEAFF,TGTGCCAGCAGCTCTACCCGGGGATCCCCCATTCGGGACACTGAAGCTTTCTTT,NA,many,TRBJ1-1,TRBV7-9
CASSLSRSTDTQYF,TGTGCCAGCAGCTTAAGTCGGAGCACAGATACGCAGTATTTT,NA,many,TRBJ2-3,TRBV7-2
CASSWTDDEQYF,TGTGCCAGCAGTTGGACAGACGACGAGCAGTACTTC,NA,many,TRBJ2-7,TRBV6-1
CASSPGLAGGPKDTQYF,TGTGCCAGCAGCCCGGGACTAGCGGGAGGGCCCAAAGATACGCAGTATTTT,TRBD2,NA,TRBJ2-3,TRBV6-1
CSVWDSTNYGYTF,TGCAGCGTTTGGGACAGCACTAACTATGGCTACACCTTC,TRBD1,NA,TRBJ1-2,TRBV29-1
CASSPRSGFSGNTIYF,TGTGCCAGCAGTCCCAGGAGCGGGTTCTCTGGAAACACCATATATTTT,NA,many,TRBJ1-3,TRBV27